The 27 T cell receptor beta chains below all came from one sample that was sequenced in a study of cytomegalovirus exposure and HLA in healthy donors (TCRdb year 2017). Library preparation employed the immunoSEQ multiplex PCR assay. The multiplex PCR relied on a mix of 60 forward primers for TCR Vbeta segments and 13 reverse primers for TCR Jbeta segments. In its TCRdb copy, this immuneACCESS table keeps in-frame sequences only and misses some clones. Where compared with another copy, unresolved V genes explain less than half of these, and the others have no known cause. This sample lists approximately 160,000 clones; roughly four fifths were detected once. Clones ranked in the top ten supply over 4% of the sample. Specimen: PBMCs. The receptors come from a man aged 50 to 60 in good health and CMV-seropositive.

The genes are TRBV6-5 and TRBJ1-2; TRBD1 agrees at 12 bases. This CDR3 is built from 15 residues. The junction had 11 bases not matched to a gene; V was cut back by 7 bases and J by 8 bases. Germline CDR1 reads MNHEY; CDR2 reads SVGAGI. CDR3 in amino acids: CASTQKGTGGRGYTF. The CDR3 DNA reads as TGTGCCAGCACCCAAAAGGGGACAGGGGGCCGAGGCTACACCTTC.

V and J are TRBV27 and TRBJ1-1; unclear D gene. Germline V gene sequence: CDR1 MNHEY, CDR2 SMNVEV (reference sequence). The CDR3 sequence is 13 residues long. Between the trimmed V and J ends, which lost 6 bases and 0 bases, there was a span of 8 bases. CDR3 amino acids: CASSRKLNTEAFF. The CDR3 DNA sequence: TGTGCCAGCAGCCGAAAGCTGAACACTGAAGCTTTCTTT.

V gene TRBV7-9 combines with J gene TRBJ1-5; 10 bases are a match to TRBD1. This CDR3 region has 16 residues. Germline lookup yields CDR1 SEHNR and CDR2 FQNEAQ (reference sequence). V shed 1 base and J 5 bases; nucleotides not matched to a gene: 5. CDR3 nucleotides: TGTGCCAGCAGCTTAGGGACAGGGGGTCTTGATCAGCCCCAGCATTTT. Translating gives CASSLGTGGLDQPQHF.

This chain connects TRBV10-3 to TRBJ2-2, with 8 bases identical to TRBD2. CDR3 length equals 14 residues. Germline values: CDR1 ENHRY, CDR2 SYGVKD. Trimming took 7 bases from V and 4 from J; bases not matched to a gene: 5. CDR3 sequence reads: CAIKAGAGTGELFF. CDR3 sequence (DNA): TGTGCCATCAAAGCGGGGGCCGGCACCGGGGAGCTGTTTTTT.

This clone was observed once. The chain carries TRBV4-1 and TRBJ2-3, with TRBD2 matching 8 bases. Germline CDR1 is MGHRA and CDR2 is YSYEKL. V was pared by 3 bases and J by 3 bases, with 5 bases of the junction left unmatched. The CDR3 runs to 15 residues. The CDR3 DNA is TGCGCCAGCAGCCATAGCGGGATGGCGACAGATACGCAGTATTTT. Translating it yields CASSHSGMATDTQYF.

This clone has only a few counts. The chain combines TRBV7-3 with TRBJ2-3, with a weak D call TRBD1 (6 bases). The CDR3 sequence is 14 residues long. Trimming took off 5 bases at V and 0 bases at J, with 9 bases between the two ends. Per the germline V gene, CDR1 is SGHTA and CDR2 is FQGTGA. This CDR3 reads CASSTDRSTDTQYF. The CDR3 region has the DNA TGTGCCAGCAGCACAGACAGGAGCACAGATACGCAGTATTTT.

This clone has just one count. V gene TRBV6-5 combines with J gene TRBJ1-1, with D maybe TRBD1 (5 bases). The CDR3 has 14 amino acids. In germline, CDR1 is MNHEY, CDR2 SVGAGI. The V gene lost 0 bases and the J gene lost 7 bases, with 12 bases spanning the gap. CDR3 region: CASSYSPGWVEAFF. CDR3 bases: TGTGCCAGCAGTTACTCTCCAGGGTGGGTTGAAGCTTTCTTT.

The genes are TRBV25-1 and TRBJ2-7, with 9 bases fitting TRBD1. J gave up 3 bases and V 5 bases, and 8 bases lay outside the gene matches. Germline V gene sequence: CDR1 MGHDK, CDR2 SYGVNS. This CDR3 spans 15 amino acids. The CDR3 bases are TGTGCCAGCAGTCGTCCCGGGACAGGGAGCTACGAGCAGTACTTC. Its protein product is CASSRPGTGSYEQYF.

The V gene is TRBV7-2, the J gene TRBJ2-1; tentative D call: TRBD1 (6 bases). The germline V and J ends were trimmed by 3 bases and 4 bases, with 10 bases remaining between them. Germline loops: CDR1 SGHTA, CDR2 FQGNSA. CDR3 size: 14 residues. CDR3 sequence: CASSFRDTYNEQFF. CDR3 DNA sequence: TGTGCCAGCAGCTTCCGGGACACATACAATGAGCAGTTCTTC.

The CDR3 spells CASSPGHGNTIYF. The CDR3 region has the DNA TGTGCCAGCAGCCCAGGACACGGAAACACCATATATTTT. The chain uses TRBV7-6 and TRBJ1-3; D might be TRBD1 (5 bases). Per the germline V gene, CDR1 is SGHVS and CDR2 is FNYEAQ. The CDR3 runs to 13 residues. V shed 5 bases and J shed 4 bases, with 9 bases lying between them.

DNA for the CDR3: TGTGCCAGCAGCTTAGCGCGATTCAAAGGAAACACCATATATTTT. It yields the protein CASSLARFKGNTIYF. This chain connects TRBV7-9 to TRBJ1-3; D is unclear. The CDR3 is 15 residues long. Germline V lookup: CDR1 SEHNR, CDR2 FQNEAQ (reference sequence). Trimming removed 0 bases at V and 4 bases at J, with 10 bases between.

This chain links TRBV28 with TRBJ1-2; 8 bases are a match to TRBD1. The CDR3 loop spans 15 amino acids. Germline V lookup: CDR1 MDHEN, CDR2 SYDVKM. V was pared by 7 bases and J by 8 bases, with 15 bases of the junction left unmatched. The CDR3 sequence is CASKQSGGASMGYTF. CDR3 DNA: TGTGCCAGCAAACAATCAGGGGGCGCTAGTATGGGCTACACCTTC.

This clone was counted a few times. The J gene is TRBJ2-3, the V gene TRBV27, with a tentative D call TRBD2 (5 bases). Germline CDR1 and CDR2: MNHEY and SMNVEV (reference sequence). The CDR3 is 14 residues long. V was trimmed by 8 bases and J by 0 bases, leaving 12 bases between them. The CDR3 bases are TGTGCCAGCGGTGGATTAGCGAGCACAGATACGCAGTATTTT. This encodes CASGGLASTDTQYF.

V usage is TRBV5-1 and J usage is TRBJ2-1; 9 positions match TRBD2. Trimming at V came to 6 bases and at J to 7 bases, leaving 14 bases not matched to a gene. CDR3 size: 16 residues. Germline CDR1 is SGHRS and CDR2 is YFSETQ. The CDR3 nucleotides are TGCGCCAGCAATCCCAGAGTTAGCGGGAGTAGTAATGAGCAGTTCTTC. Translated, it gives CASNPRVSGSSNEQFF.

The rearrangement uses TRBV28 and TRBJ2-7; 9 bases map to TRBD1. The germline CDR1 and CDR2 sequences are MDHEN and SYDVKM. V shed 5 bases and J 6 bases; nucleotides not matched to a gene: 2. CDR3 size: 12 residues. CDR3 sequence (DNA): TGTGCCAGCAGTCTACAGGGGGCCGAGCAGTACTTC. This encodes CASSLQGAEQYF. Looking up the rest from reference TRBV28 and TRBJ2-7 gives the full variable domain: DVKVTQSSRYLVKRTGEKVFLECVQDMDHENMFWYRQDPGLGLRLIYFSYDVKMKEKGDIPEGYSVSREKKERFSLILESASTNQTSMYLCASSLQGAEQYFGPGTRLTVT.

The chain couples TRBV5-5 to TRBJ1-6, with TRBD1 as a possible D gene (5 bases). The CDR3 contains 13 residues. The V end was cut by 5 bases, the J end by 6 bases, with 9 bases between. Germline V gene sequence: CDR1 SGHKS, CDR2 YYEKEE (reference sequence). This chain's CDR3 is CASRNRTNSPLHF. In DNA form, the CDR3 reads TGTGCCAGCAGGAACAGGACTAATTCACCCCTCCACTTT.

This chain joins TRBV6-5 and TRBJ2-1; the match to TRBD2 covers 9 bases. V shed 2 bases, J shed 2 bases, and the junction held 1 base outside the gene matches. Per germline, CDR1 MNHEY and CDR2 SVGAGI. This CDR3 comprises 15 residues. The DNA for the CDR3 is TGTGCCAGCAGTTACGGGACTAGCCCCTACAATGAGCAGTTCTTC. It is translated as CASSYGTSPYNEQFF.

CDR3 nucleotides: TGTGCCAGCAGCTTATCGACAGGGGTCTATGAGCAGTTCTTC. This encodes CASSLSTGVYEQFF. This rearrangement joins TRBV7-2 to TRBJ2-1; 8 nucleotides agree with TRBD1. This CDR3 is 14 amino acids long. Trimming took 2 bases from V and 8 from J; bases not matched to a gene: 5. In germline, CDR1 is SGHTA, CDR2 FQGNSA.

The rearrangement uses TRBV5-6 and TRBJ2-7, with TRBD1 as a possible D gene (5 bases). This CDR3 is 15 amino acids long. V was clipped by 2 bases and J by 3 bases, with 15 bases between them. Germline V gene sequence: CDR1 SGHDT, CDR2 YYEEEE. CDR3 protein: CASSFKGAFNYEQYF. The CDR3 DNA reads TGTGCCAGCAGCTTTAAAGGGGCATTTAACTACGAGCAGTACTTC.

The chain uses TRBV7-6 and TRBJ2-1; the D gene is possibly TRBD2 (5 bases). Germline CDR1 is SGHVS and CDR2 is FNYEAQ. The V gene lost 1 base and the J gene lost 5 bases, with 15 bases spanning the gap. CDR3 size: 16 residues. CDR3 sequence (DNA): TGTGCCAGCAGCTTAGGCCCGCGCGGGTTCAACAATGAGCAGTTCTTC. It specifies CASSLGPRGFNNEQFF.

The V call is TRBV18, the J call TRBJ2-5, with a tentative D call TRBD2 (6 bases). The CDR3 has 15 amino acids. From germline, CDR1 is KGHSH and CDR2 LQKENI. The V and J ends lost 3 bases and 4 bases respectively, with 15 bases between them. For the CDR3, the DNA is TGTGCCAGCTCACCTGGGGGGACTGATGCAGAGACCCAGTACTTC. Its protein product is CASSPGGTDAETQYF.

The chain is built from TRBV4-3 and TRBJ1-4, with 9 bases fitting TRBD1. The CDR3 length is 21 residues. The ends lost 3 bases at V and 0 bases at J; junction bases unmatched: 17. The germline V gene encodes CDR1 LGHNA and CDR2 YSLEER. CDR3 sequence: CASSQTLTGTGRDPTNEKLFF. CDR3 sequence (DNA): TGCGCCAGCAGCCAGACCCTGACCGGGACAGGGAGAGATCCAACTAATGAAAAACTGTTTTTT.

The count of this clone is one. Other DNA sequences in the same sample also yield this CDR3. This chain connects TRBV5-1 to TRBJ2-3, with TRBD1 identical over 8 bases. V shed 2 bases and J 1 base; nucleotides not matched to a gene: 3. CDR1 and CDR2 from the germline V gene are SGHRS and YFSETQ. The CDR3 is made up of 15 amino acids. CDR3 sequence (DNA): TGCGCCAGCAGCTTCGGGACAGGCCGCACAGATACGCAGTATTTT. This codes for CASSFGTGRTDTQYF.

This clone has only one observation. The rearrangement joins TRBV2 to TRBJ1-2, with TRBD1 as a possible D gene (5 bases). Germline CDR1 SNHLY, CDR2 FYNNEI. The ends were cut back, 5 bases at V and 4 bases at J, with 14 bases in the middle. The CDR3 spans 14 residues. CDR3 amino acids: CASSKVTATYGYTF. For the CDR3, the DNA is TGTGCCAGCAGTAAGGTGACAGCTACCTATGGCTACACCTTC.

About this clone: Germline and junction disagree at one end, which may indicate a read error. V gene TRBV7-9 combines with J gene TRBJ2-5; TRBD2 is a possible D gene (6 bases). In germline, CDR1 is SEHNR, CDR2 FQNEAQ (reference sequence). The CDR3 extends over 15 amino acids. DNA for the CDR3: TGTTCCAGCAGCTTAGGGGCGGGGTCCCAAGAGACCCAGTACTTC. It encodes CSSSLGAGSQETQYF.

This clone was recorded once. The rearrangement links TRBV7-9 to TRBJ2-1; D may be TRBD1 (6 bases). This CDR3 has 19 residues. Germline CDR1 reads SEHNR; CDR2 reads FQNEAQ (reference sequence). V lost 5 bases to trimming and J lost 1 base, with 24 bases between them. The CDR3: CASSPGQNPQPRSYNEQFF. CDR3 nucleotides: TGTGCCAGCAGCCCGGGACAAAACCCCCAACCTAGATCCTACAATGAGCAGTTCTTC.

CDR3 nucleotide sequence: TGTGCCTGGAGGGAACCGGGACTTAACTCTGGAAACACCATATATTTT. This gives the protein CAWREPGLNSGNTIYF. This chain links TRBV30 with TRBJ1-3; D might be TRBD1 (5 bases). V was shortened by 3 bases and J by 0 bases, with 15 bases between the two germline ends. The CDR3 extends over 16 amino acids. Per the germline V gene, CDR1 is GTSNPN and CDR2 is SVGIG (reference sequence).